The 8 T cell receptor beta chains presented below share a single source sample, sequenced in a study of shared clonotypes between healthy human individuals. Positive CCR7 selection of CD45RO-negative cells yielded the naive CD8 cells, and terminally differentiated effector memory CD45RA+ cells were excluded. Sequencing was performed with immunoSEQ multiplex PCR; in TCRdb, only in-frame clones are kept and a portion is missing. Of about 2 million clones in the sample, about 94% were seen once. Material for sequencing was naive CD8+ T cells sorted from blood. These receptors were taken from a man between 18 and 29 years old in good health.

Points on this clone: The same CDR3 can be traced to other DNA sequences in this sample. This chain uses TRBV27 with TRBJ2-7; 7 bases align to TRBD1. Germline CDR1 is MNHEY and CDR2 is SMNVEV (reference sequence). The CDR3 loop spans 13 amino acids. V shed 3 bases, J shed 4 bases, and the junction held 3 bases outside the gene matches. CDR3 sequence reads: CASSLGQTYEQYF. DNA for the CDR3: TGTGCCAGCAGTTTGGGACAGACGTACGAGCAGTACTTC.

The chain links TRBV5-1 to TRBJ1-1; D ambiguous. The CDR3 extends over 13 amino acids. V shed 3 bases and J shed 5 bases, with 11 bases lying between them. Looked up from germline, CDR1 is SGHRS and CDR2 is YFSETQ. The CDR3 loop is CASSYLPNTEAFF. Here the CDR3 DNA reads TGCGCCAGCAGCTATCTTCCGAATACTGAAGCTTTCTTT.

On this clone: The sample has other DNA sequences that encode this CDR3 too. The CDR3 DNA reads TGTGCCAGCAGCTTAGATCGTCACGAGCAGTACTTC. Translated, it gives CASSLDRHEQYF. This chain joins TRBV11-2 and TRBJ2-7; D is unclear. V lost 0 bases, J lost 5 bases, and 5 bases lay in between. Looked up from germline, CDR1 is SGHAT and CDR2 is FQNNGV. This CDR3 is 12 amino acids long.

Comments on this clone: Other DNA sequences within the sample encode an identical CDR3. The chain recombines TRBV2 with TRBJ2-7; 7 bases fit TRBD1. The V gene's germline CDR1 is SNHLY and CDR2 FYNNEI. V lost 4 bases to trimming and J lost 4 bases; unmatched junction nucleotides: 7. The CDR3 has 14 residues. CDR3 residues: CASSVGGAGYEQYF. DNA for the CDR3: TGTGCCAGCAGTGTAGGGGGCGCTGGATACGAGCAGTACTTC.

This clone was recorded once. The V call is TRBV5-1, the J call TRBJ2-3, with a tentative D call TRBD2 (5 bases). Germline values: CDR1 SGHRS, CDR2 YFSETQ. V lost 2 bases, J lost 0 bases, and 10 bases lay in between. CDR3 length: 15 residues. The CDR3, as DNA: TGCGCCAGCAGCTTCGGGAAAACTAGCACAGATACGCAGTATTTT. Amino acid sequence: CASSFGKTSTDTQYF.

The chain has TRBV4-1 and TRBJ2-3; D remains ambiguous. The germline CDR1 and CDR2 sequences are MGHRA and YSYEKL. The CDR3 consists of 16 residues. The V end was cut by 0 bases, the J end by 5 bases, with 15 bases between. The CDR3 DNA reads as TGCGCCAGCAGCCAAGAGCAACGCCAGGCCGGAGATACGCAGTATTTT. Its translation is CASSQEQRQAGDTQYF.

The chain links TRBV4-1 to TRBJ1-3, with a possible D match to TRBD1 (5 bases). In germline, CDR1 is MGHRA, CDR2 YSYEKL. The CDR3 is made up of 15 amino acids. V lost 3 bases and J lost 3, with 12 bases in between. CDR3 nucleotides: TGCGCCAGCAGCCACCCGCGGGGCGATGGAAACACCATATATTTT. Translating gives CASSHPRGDGNTIYF.

This clone was counted a single time. This sequence joins TRBV5-4 and TRBJ2-2; 7 positions agree with TRBD2. From germline, CDR1 is SGHNT and CDR2 YYREEE (reference sequence). V was clipped by 3 bases and J by 5 bases; unmatched bases: 1. This CDR3 region has 13 residues. CDR3 residues: CASSWGGTGELFF. CDR3 coding DNA: TGTGCCAGCAGCTGGGGAGGGACCGGGGAGCTGTTTTTT.